Ten or more counts support the clone carrying this T cell receptor (beta chain). Its antigen is unknown. Time point indicated: pre-sensitization, week 0. Treatment noted: therapeutic diphenylcyclopropenone sensitization with weekly scalp DPC. The V end lost 6 bases, the J end lost 3 bases, and 11 bases lay between the germline ends. The length of the CDR3 is 13 residues. Looked up from germline, CDR1 is SQVTM and CDR2 is ANQGSEA. This entry belongs to a study of human T cells and chemical hapten exposure. Study results and caveats: TCRs whose frequency exceeded 1 in 1000 remained the same following DPC sensitization.

TCRdb re-called the RACE reads through MiXCR, storing one row per CDR3 protein. In the table there are about 120,000 distinct CDR3 sequences, approximately 13% of which are singletons. This TCR derives from a woman under 30 with alopecia areata. Some clones in this sample may be carry-over from other donors' samples. The chain couples TRBV29-1 to TRBJ2-2; tentatively, D is TRBD1 (5 bases). This specimen was whole blood, taken in connection with sensitization to the hapten diphenylcyclopropenone (DPC). The CDR3 nucleotides read TGCAGCGTACTTCAGGGATACACCGGGGAGCTGTTTTTT. Translated: CSVLQGYTGELFF.